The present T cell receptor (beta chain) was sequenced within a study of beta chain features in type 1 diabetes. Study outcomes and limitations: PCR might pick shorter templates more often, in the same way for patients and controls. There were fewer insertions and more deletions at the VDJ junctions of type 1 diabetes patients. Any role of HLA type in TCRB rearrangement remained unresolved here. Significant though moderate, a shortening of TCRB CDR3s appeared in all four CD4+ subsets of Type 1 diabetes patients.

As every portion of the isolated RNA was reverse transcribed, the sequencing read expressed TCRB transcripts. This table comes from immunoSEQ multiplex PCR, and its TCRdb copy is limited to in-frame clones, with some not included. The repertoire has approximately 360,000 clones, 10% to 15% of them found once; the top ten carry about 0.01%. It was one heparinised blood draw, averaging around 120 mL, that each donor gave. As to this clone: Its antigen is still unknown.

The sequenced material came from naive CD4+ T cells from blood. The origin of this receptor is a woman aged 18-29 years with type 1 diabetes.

The CDR3 spells CAISARGHDQPQHF. CDR3 coding DNA: TGTGCCATCAGTGCCAGGGGGCACGATCAGCCCCAGCATTTT. The chain carries TRBV10-3 and TRBJ1-5, with 8 bases lining up with TRBD1. The CDR3 length is 14 residues. After removal of 4 bases from V and 5 bases from J, the junction contained 4 bases not matched to a gene. The germline V gene has CDR1 ENHRY and CDR2 SYGVKD.